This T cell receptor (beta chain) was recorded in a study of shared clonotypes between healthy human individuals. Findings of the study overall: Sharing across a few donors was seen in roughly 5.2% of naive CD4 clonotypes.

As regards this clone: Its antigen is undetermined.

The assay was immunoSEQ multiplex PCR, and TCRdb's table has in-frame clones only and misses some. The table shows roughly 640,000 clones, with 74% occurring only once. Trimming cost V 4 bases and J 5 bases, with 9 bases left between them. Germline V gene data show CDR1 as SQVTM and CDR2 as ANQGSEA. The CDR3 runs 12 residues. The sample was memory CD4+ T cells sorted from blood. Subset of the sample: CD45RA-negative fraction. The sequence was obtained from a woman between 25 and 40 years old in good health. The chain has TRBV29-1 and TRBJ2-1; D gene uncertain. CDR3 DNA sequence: TGCAGCGTTGGGATAGGAGACAATGAGCAGTTCTTC. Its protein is CSVGIGDNEQFF.